What follows are 29 T cell receptor beta chains derived from one specimen sequenced in a study of T cell responses to AZD1222 COVID-19 vaccine. Produced via immunoSEQ multiplex PCR; TCRdb's table is partial and in-frame only. The data show roughly 180,000 clones, around nine tenths seen once. The sequences come from peripheral blood, collected on day 0 of AZD1222 vaccination. The receptors stem from an adult in good health.

The CDR3 reads CASSMLAAGEEQFF. DNA for the CDR3: TGTGCCAGTAGTATGTTAGCCGCGGGTGAGGAGCAGTTCTTC. The chain has TRBV19 and TRBJ2-1; tentative D call: TRBD2 (5 bases). Germline V gene sequence: CDR1 LNHDA, CDR2 SQIVND (reference sequence). Trimming took off 3 bases at V and 10 bases at J, with 16 bases between the two ends. The CDR3 is made up of 14 amino acids.

This clone was seen just once. The V and J genes are TRBV29-1 and TRBJ2-3; a possible D gene is TRBD1 (5 bases). CDR1 and CDR2 (germline): SQVTM, ANQGSEA. This CDR3 comprises 14 residues. The V end was cut by 2 bases, the J end by 6 bases, with 15 bases between. The CDR3 sequence is CSVEIAGKFDTQYF. CDR3 coding DNA: TGCAGCGTTGAAATCGCAGGGAAGTTTGATACGCAGTATTTT.

V and J are TRBV5-6 and TRBJ2-6; perhaps TRBD2 as D (6 bases). Germline loops: CDR1 SGHDT, CDR2 YYEEEE. The V gene lost 0 bases and the J gene lost 0 bases, with 13 bases spanning the gap. This CDR3 has 18 residues. The CDR3 DNA reads TGTGCCAGCAGCTTGGTCGGGACTTCTTTCTCTGGGGCCAACGTCCTGACTTTC. Translation: CASSLVGTSFSGANVLTF.

V usage is TRBV11-2 and J usage is TRBJ2-5; the D gene is possibly TRBD2 (6 bases). V was pared by 2 bases and J by 1 base, with 11 bases between. This CDR3 contains 15 residues. Germline loops: CDR1 SGHAT, CDR2 FQNNGV. The DNA for the CDR3 is TGTGCCAGCAGCTTAATGGGGGGAGGCCAAGAGACCCAGTACTTC. Amino acids: CASSLMGGGQETQYF.

The chain couples TRBV6-5 to TRBJ2-1; D is perhaps TRBD1 or TRBD2 (6 bases each). V gave up 8 bases and J gave up 7 bases, with 15 bases separating them. The CDR3 consists of 13 residues. Germline lookup yields CDR1 MNHEY and CDR2 SVGAGI. The CDR3 region is CASGGTPRNEQFF. The CDR3 nucleotides read TGTGCCAGCGGGGGGACACCGCGGAATGAGCAGTTCTTC.

The rearrangement joins TRBV7-3 to TRBJ2-1; D unresolved. V was trimmed by 5 bases and J by 0 bases, leaving 11 bases between them. There are 15 residues in the CDR3. Germline V gene data show CDR1 as SGHTA and CDR2 as FQGTGA. The CDR3 DNA follows: TGTGCCAGCAGCCAAAGACGGGCCTCCTACAATGAGCAGTTCTTC. Protein product: CASSQRRASYNEQFF.

The chain recombines TRBV3-1 (or the pseudogene TRBV3-2) with TRBJ1-4; D gene unclear. The V end lost 4 bases, the J end lost 4 bases, and 13 bases lay between the germline ends. The germline V gene has CDR1 LGHDT and CDR2 YNNKEL (reference sequence). The CDR3 has 15 residues. CDR3 residues: CASSPSGQLNEKLFF. The CDR3 DNA follows: TGTGCCAGCAGCCCATCGGGCCAGCTTAATGAAAAACTGTTTTTT.

The J gene is TRBJ2-7, the V gene TRBV27; 8 bases fit TRBD1. Germline V gene lookup returns CDR1 MNHEY and CDR2 SMNVEV (reference sequence). The CDR3 contains 14 residues. V lost 8 bases, J lost 7 bases, and 13 bases stayed unmatched. CDR3 amino acids: CASSDRVSLREQYF. For the CDR3, the DNA is TGTGCCAGCTCGGACAGGGTGAGTCTGCGGGAGCAGTACTTC.

On this clone itself: Other DNA sequences in the sample encode the same CDR3. The chain uses TRBV3-1 (or the pseudogene TRBV3-2) and TRBJ1-2; D gene unclear. The CDR3 runs to 11 residues. Germline CDR1 is LGHDT and CDR2 is YNNKEL (reference sequence). V lost 1 base to trimming and J lost 4 bases, with 1 base between them. The CDR3 loop reads CASSQGYGYTF. For the CDR3, the DNA is TGTGCCAGCAGCCAAGGCTATGGCTACACCTTC.

CDR3 nucleotide sequence: TGTGCCAGCAGCTTAGGGGGGTTGGATGAGCAGTTCTTC. This translates into CASSLGGLDEQFF. The gene calls are TRBV7-9 and TRBJ2-1; the D call may be TRBD1 or TRBD2 (5 bases each). Germline CDR1 and CDR2: SEHNR and FQNEAQ (reference sequence). The CDR3 covers 13 residues. Trimming removed 1 base at V and 8 bases at J, with 9 bases between.

The J gene is TRBJ2-5, the V gene TRBV5-4; tentative D call: TRBD2 (6 bases). The CDR3 length is 16 residues. V lost 4 bases to trimming and J lost 7 bases, with 23 bases between them. CDR1 and CDR2 from the germline V gene are SGHNT and YYREEE (reference sequence). CDR3 nucleotide sequence: TGTGCCAGCAGCCTGGGGGGACCGAGTACCCAGGGGACCCAGTACTTC. This translates into CASSLGGPSTQGTQYF.

This chain uses TRBV9 with TRBJ2-3; a weak D match, TRBD2 (6 bases). Trimming removed 3 bases from V and 2 bases from J, with 16 bases in between. The CDR3 sequence is 16 residues long. Germline V CDR1 and CDR2: SGDLS, YYNGEE. The CDR3 region has the DNA TGTGCCAGCAGCGCCCTCGGGGAGGCCCCCACAGATACGCAGTATTTT. It yields the protein CASSALGEAPTDTQYF.

CDR3 amino acids: CASSDPRGTGLDEQFF. The CDR3 DNA is TGTGCCAGCAGTGATCCCCGGGGGACAGGGCTGGATGAGCAGTTCTTC. The rearrangement joins TRBV25-1 to TRBJ2-1; 9 bases align to TRBD1. With V trimmed by 3 bases and J by 8 bases, 11 bases remained unmatched. CDR3 length: 16 residues. In germline, CDR1 is MGHDK, CDR2 SYGVNS. Full variable domain (remainder filled in from reference TRBV25-1 and TRBJ2-1): EADIYQTPRYLVIGTGKKITLECSQTMGHDKMYWYQQDPGMELHLIHYSYGVNSTEKGDLSSESTVSRIRTEHFPLTLESARPSHTSQYLCASSDPRGTGLDEQFFGPGTRLTVL.

This clone was found a few times. The sample holds other DNA sequences that translate to the same CDR3. This rearrangement joins TRBV9 to TRBJ1-1; tentative D call: TRBD1 (5 bases). The CDR3 runs to 13 residues. V was cut by 4 bases and J by 1 base, with 8 bases left in between. Germline values: CDR1 SGDLS, CDR2 YYNGEE. CDR3 loop: CASSTQGNTEAFF. For the CDR3, the DNA is TGTGCCAGCAGCACCCAGGGGAACACTGAAGCTTTCTTT. The full variable domain, in which reference TRBV9 and TRBJ1-1 provide the parts outside the CDR3, is DSGVTQTPKHLITATGQRVTLRCSPRSGDLSVYWYQQSLDQGLQFLIQYYNGEERAKGNILERFSAQQFPDLHSELNLSSLELGDSALYFCASSTQGNTEAFFGQGTRLTVV.

This clone was detected a few times. The chain couples TRBV21-1 to TRBJ2-7. TRBV21-1 constitutes a pseudogene. The CDR3 is 13 residues long. The chain's CDR3 is CASSILGTYEQYF. The CDR3 DNA follows: TGTGCCAGCAGCATATTGGGGACCTACGAGCAGTACTTC.

This clone turned up a few times. The rearrangement uses TRBV19 and TRBJ2-5; D perhaps matches TRBD1 (6 bases). The germline V gene encodes CDR1 LNHDA and CDR2 SQIVND (reference sequence). V dropped 4 bases and J dropped 5 bases, with 17 bases sitting between them. This CDR3 contains 15 residues. In DNA form, the CDR3 reads TGTGCCAGTAGTACCCCAACAGGGTTTGGGGAGACCCAGTACTTC. Its protein is CASSTPTGFGETQYF.

This clone was seen only once. The chain has TRBV6-6 and TRBJ1-3, with 9 positions matching TRBD1. V lost 6 bases and J lost 2; bases outside the gene matches: 8. CDR3 length: 16 residues. From germline, CDR1 is MNHNY and CDR2 SVGAGI (reference sequence). The CDR3 reads CASSKGTGKAGNTIYF. CDR3 sequence (DNA): TGTGCCAGCAGCAAAGGGACAGGGAAAGCTGGAAACACCATATATTTT.

The rearrangement uses TRBV2 and TRBJ2-3; 8 bases are a match to TRBD1. Germline CDR1 SNHLY, CDR2 FYNNEI. This CDR3 spans 15 amino acids. J lost 5 bases, V lost 4 bases, and 8 bases had no gene match. CDR3 loop: CASSVTGGLEDTQYF. The CDR3 bases are TGTGCCAGCAGTGTCACAGGGGGTCTTGAAGATACGCAGTATTTT.

The chain carries TRBV9 and TRBJ2-1, with TRBD2 matching 10 bases. V lost 4 bases to trimming and J lost 7 bases; unmatched junction nucleotides: 2. CDR3 length: 13 residues. The germline CDR1 and CDR2 sequences are SGDLS and YYNGEE. The CDR3 sequence: CASSTTSGNEQFF. The CDR3, as DNA: TGTGCCAGCAGCACGACTAGCGGGAATGAGCAGTTCTTC.

This sequence joins TRBV7-2 and TRBJ2-5; 8 positions match TRBD2. The CDR3 has 14 amino acids. Germline CDR1 is SGHTA and CDR2 is FQGNSA. The V and J ends lost 2 bases and 4 bases, in that order; junction bases with no gene match: 3. In DNA, the CDR3 is TGTGCCAGCAGCTTAAGGACTAGCACAGAGACCCAGTACTTC. Amino acids: CASSLRTSTETQYF.

V usage is TRBV20-1 and J usage is TRBJ1-2; D is unresolved. Deletions cut 6 bases from V and 7 bases from J, with 12 bases between. This CDR3 comprises 11 residues. Germline CDR1 and CDR2: DFQATT and SNEGSKA (reference sequence). CDR3 DNA sequence: TGCAGTGCGCTGTTAGGACCTGGCTACACCTTC. This gives the protein CSALLGPGYTF.

This clone was recorded a few times. This sequence joins TRBV3-1 (or the pseudogene TRBV3-2) and TRBJ1-3; D remains ambiguous. Germline V gives CDR1 LGHDT, CDR2 YNNKEL (reference sequence). Trimming took 0 bases from V and 7 from J, leaving 4 bases between them. The CDR3 covers 12 residues. CDR3 sequence: CASSQEGNTIYF. The CDR3, as DNA: TGTGCCAGCAGCCAAGAAGGTAACACCATATATTTT.

This chain connects TRBV2 to TRBJ2-1; D is unclear. From germline, CDR1 is SNHLY and CDR2 FYNNEI. The CDR3 spans 14 residues. V was pared by 6 bases and J by 0 bases, with 9 bases between. The CDR3 sequence: CASRVESSYNEQFF. CDR3 DNA: TGTGCCAGCAGGGTGGAGAGCTCCTACAATGAGCAGTTCTTC.

The chain recombines TRBV7-2 with TRBJ2-3, with 8 bases fitting TRBD2. The CDR3 is made up of 16 amino acids. V shed 1 base, J shed 0 bases, and the junction held 3 bases outside the gene matches. Germline CDR1 and CDR2: SGHTA and FQGNSA. The CDR3 region has the DNA TGTGCCAGCAGCTTAGTTGGGACTAGGAGCACAGATACGCAGTATTTT. This encodes CASSLVGTRSTDTQYF.

This clone has just one count. The chain has TRBV7-9 and TRBJ2-3, with no clear D. Trimming cost V 4 bases and J 6 bases, with 8 bases left between them. The CDR3 is made up of 12 amino acids. Germline V lookup: CDR1 SEHNR, CDR2 FQNEAQ (reference sequence). The CDR3 nucleotides read TGTGCCAGCAGCTACCAGGTGGATACGCAGTATTTT. As protein: CASSYQVDTQYF.

The gene calls are TRBV7-2 and TRBJ1-6; the D gene is possibly TRBD1 (5 bases). This CDR3 has 13 amino acids. V lost 9 bases and J lost 7, with 13 bases in between. Germline-derived CDR1 and CDR2 are SGHTA and FQGNSA. The CDR3 bases are TGTGCCAGTGCGGGGGGAGGGAATTCACCCCTCCACTTT. Its translation is CASAGGGNSPLHF.

The chain uses TRBV18 and TRBJ2-7; 9 bases fit TRBD1. The junction had 8 bases not matched to a gene; V was cut back by 2 bases and J by 3 bases. Germline values: CDR1 KGHSH, CDR2 LQKENI. The CDR3 spans 16 residues. The CDR3 sequence: CASSPSSGQGHYEQYF. The DNA for the CDR3 is TGTGCCAGCTCACCATCTTCGGGACAGGGTCACTACGAGCAGTACTTC. The whole variable domain, remainder taken from reference TRBV18 and TRBJ2-7, is NAGVMQNPRHLVRRRGQEARLRCSPMKGHSHVYWYRQLPEEGLKFMVYLQKENIIDESGMPKERFSAEFPKEGPSILRIQQVVRGDSAAYFCASSPSSGQGHYEQYFGPGTRLTVT.

V is TRBV10-3 and J is TRBJ2-5; 9 nucleotides match TRBD1. V dropped 7 bases and J dropped 5; count of bases not matched to a gene: 8. The CDR3 consists of 14 residues. Germline V lookup: CDR1 ENHRY, CDR2 SYGVKD. The CDR3 reads CAIKGDRAWETQYF. The DNA of the CDR3 is TGTGCCATCAAGGGGGACAGGGCCTGGGAGACCCAGTACTTC.

This CDR3 reads CASSDHRVTQHF. The CDR3 region has the DNA TGTGCCAGCAGTGACCACAGGGTGACCCAGCATTTT. This chain connects TRBV6-1 to TRBJ1-5; tentative D call: TRBD1 (6 bases). CDR3 length: 12 amino acids. Germline CDR1 reads MNHNS; CDR2 reads SASEGT. Trimming took off 3 bases at V and 11 bases at J, with 11 bases between the two ends.